This T cell receptor (beta chain) was identified in a study of cytomegalovirus exposure and HLA in healthy donors. As for the study in general: Approximately 170 million T cells yielded fewer than 120 million unique TCR beta sequences in earlier analysis. The study's findings and limits: Sequencing depth across donors, presence/absence analyses assumed, was roughly uniform. Prior analysis indicated that the majority of TCR beta V segments exhibited productivity approximately 90% or approximately 30% of the time.

Use of 60 Vbeta and 13 Jbeta primers characterized the PCR. Data came from immunoSEQ multiplex PCR; TCRdb stores just in-frame clones and leaves some out. The table lists 100,000 to 150,000 clones, about 10% of them singletons. Between the trimmed V and J ends, which lost 0 bases and 4 bases, there was a span of 7 bases. The CDR3 sequence is 14 residues long. Germline values: CDR1 SGHRS, CDR2 YFSETQ. As regards this clone: The antigen remains undetermined.

This clonotype was obtained from a woman aged 40 to 50 in good health and CMV-seropositive. The chain links TRBV5-1 to TRBJ1-4; tentatively, D is TRBD1 (5 bases). The sequencing input was PBMCs. CDR3 protein: CASSLGGSNEKLFF. CDR3 bases: TGCGCCAGCAGCTTGGGGGGCAGTAATGAAAAACTGTTTTTT.